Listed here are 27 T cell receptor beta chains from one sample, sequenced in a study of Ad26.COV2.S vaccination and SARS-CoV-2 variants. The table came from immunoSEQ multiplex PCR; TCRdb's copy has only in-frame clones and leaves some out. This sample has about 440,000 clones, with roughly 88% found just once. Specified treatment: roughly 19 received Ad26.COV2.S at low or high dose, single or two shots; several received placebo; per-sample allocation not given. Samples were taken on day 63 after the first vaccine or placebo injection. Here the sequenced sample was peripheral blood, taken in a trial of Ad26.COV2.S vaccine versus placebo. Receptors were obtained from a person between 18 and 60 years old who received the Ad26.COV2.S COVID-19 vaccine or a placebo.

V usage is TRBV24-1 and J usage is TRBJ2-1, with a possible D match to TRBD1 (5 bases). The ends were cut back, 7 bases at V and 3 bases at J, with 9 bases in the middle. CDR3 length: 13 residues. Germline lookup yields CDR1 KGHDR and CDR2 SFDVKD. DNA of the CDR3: TGTGCCACCAGGGACACCGGCTACAATGAGCAGTTCTTC. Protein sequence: CATRDTGYNEQFF.

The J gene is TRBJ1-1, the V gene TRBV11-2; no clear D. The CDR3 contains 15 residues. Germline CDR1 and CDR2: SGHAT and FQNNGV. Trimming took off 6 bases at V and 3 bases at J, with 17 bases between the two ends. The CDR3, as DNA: TGTGCCAGCAGGATGGTAGCCCCTTCCGACACTGAAGCTTTCTTT. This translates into CASRMVAPSDTEAFF. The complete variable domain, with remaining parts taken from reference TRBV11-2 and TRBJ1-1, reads EAGVAQSPRYKIIEKRQSVAFWCNPISGHATLYWYQQILGQGPKLLIQFQNNGVVDDSQLPKDRFSAERLKGVDSTLKIQPAKLEDSAVYLCASRMVAPSDTEAFFGQGTRLTVV.

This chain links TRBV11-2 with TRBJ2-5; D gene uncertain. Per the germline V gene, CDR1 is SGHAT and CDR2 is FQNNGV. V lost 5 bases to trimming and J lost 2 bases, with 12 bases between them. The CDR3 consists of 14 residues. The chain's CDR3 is CASSAGDLQETQYF. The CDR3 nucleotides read TGTGCCAGCAGCGCTGGTGACTTGCAAGAGACCCAGTACTTC.

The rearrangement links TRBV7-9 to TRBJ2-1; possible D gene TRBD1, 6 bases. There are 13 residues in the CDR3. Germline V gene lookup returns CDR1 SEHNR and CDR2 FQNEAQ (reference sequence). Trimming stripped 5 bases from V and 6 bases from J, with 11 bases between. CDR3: CASSILQGNEQFF. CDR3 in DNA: TGTGCCAGCAGCATACTACAGGGCAATGAGCAGTTCTTC.

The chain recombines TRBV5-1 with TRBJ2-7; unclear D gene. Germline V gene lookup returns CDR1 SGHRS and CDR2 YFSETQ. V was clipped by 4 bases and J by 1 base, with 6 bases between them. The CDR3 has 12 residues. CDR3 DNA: TGCGCCAGCAGCCCCAGATCCTACGAGCAGTACTTC. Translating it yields CASSPRSYEQYF.

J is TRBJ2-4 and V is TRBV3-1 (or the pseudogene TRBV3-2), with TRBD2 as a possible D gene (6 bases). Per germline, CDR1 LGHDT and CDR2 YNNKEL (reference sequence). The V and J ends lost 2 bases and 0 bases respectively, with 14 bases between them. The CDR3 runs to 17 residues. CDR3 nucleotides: TGTGCCAGCAGCCAACTCGGGACTTCTCTAGCCAAAAACATTCAGTACTTC. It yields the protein CASSQLGTSLAKNIQYF.

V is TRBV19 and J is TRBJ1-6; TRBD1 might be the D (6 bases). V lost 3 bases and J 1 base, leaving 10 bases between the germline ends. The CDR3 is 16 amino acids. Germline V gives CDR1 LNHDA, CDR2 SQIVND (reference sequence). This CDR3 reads CASSMGARSYNSPLHF. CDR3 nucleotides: TGTGCCAGTAGTATGGGGGCGAGGTCCTATAATTCACCCCTCCACTTT.

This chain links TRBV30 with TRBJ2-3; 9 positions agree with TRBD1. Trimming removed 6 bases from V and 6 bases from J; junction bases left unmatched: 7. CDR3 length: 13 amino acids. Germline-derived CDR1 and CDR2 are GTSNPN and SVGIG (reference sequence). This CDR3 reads CACGTGLGDTQYF. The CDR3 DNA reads TGTGCCTGCGGGACAGGGCTCGGGGATACGCAGTATTTT. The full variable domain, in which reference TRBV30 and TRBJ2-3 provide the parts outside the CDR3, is SQTIHQWPATLVQPVGSPLSLECTVEGTSNPNLYWYRQAAGRGLQLLFYSVGIGQISSEVPQNLSASRPQDRQFILSSKKLLLSDSGFYLCACGTGLGDTQYFGPGTRLTVL.

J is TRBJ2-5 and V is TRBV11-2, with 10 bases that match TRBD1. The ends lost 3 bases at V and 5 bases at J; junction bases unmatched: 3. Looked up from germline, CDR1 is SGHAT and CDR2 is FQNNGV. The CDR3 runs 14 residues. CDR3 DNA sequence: TGTGCCAGCAGCTTGGGGACAGGGGTCGAGACCCAGTACTTC. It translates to CASSLGTGVETQYF.

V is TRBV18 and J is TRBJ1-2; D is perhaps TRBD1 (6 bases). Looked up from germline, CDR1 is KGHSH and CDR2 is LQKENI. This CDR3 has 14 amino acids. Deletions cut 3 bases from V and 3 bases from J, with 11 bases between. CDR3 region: CASSPGQLDYGYTF. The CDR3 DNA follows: TGTGCCAGCTCACCTGGACAGTTGGACTATGGCTACACCTTC.

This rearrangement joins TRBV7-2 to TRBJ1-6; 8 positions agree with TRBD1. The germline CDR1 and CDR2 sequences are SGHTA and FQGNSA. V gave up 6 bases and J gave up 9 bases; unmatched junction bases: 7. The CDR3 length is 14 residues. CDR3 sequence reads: CASSSGGAGSPLHF. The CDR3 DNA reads TGTGCCAGCAGTTCAGGGGGCGCCGGTTCACCCCTCCACTTT.

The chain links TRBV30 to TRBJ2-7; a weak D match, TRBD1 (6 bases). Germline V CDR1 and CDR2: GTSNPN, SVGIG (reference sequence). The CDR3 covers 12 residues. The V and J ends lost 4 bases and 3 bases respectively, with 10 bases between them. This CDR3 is CAWMDSFYEQYF. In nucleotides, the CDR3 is TGTGCCTGGATGGACAGTTTCTACGAGCAGTACTTC.

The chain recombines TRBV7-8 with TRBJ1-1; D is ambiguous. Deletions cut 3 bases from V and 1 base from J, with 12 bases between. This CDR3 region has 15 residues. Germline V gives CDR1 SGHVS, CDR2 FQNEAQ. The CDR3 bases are TGTGCCAGCAGCTTTTTCGCAGGAGCGAACACTGAAGCTTTCTTT. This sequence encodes CASSFFAGANTEAFF. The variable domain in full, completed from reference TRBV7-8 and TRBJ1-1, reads GAGVSQSPRYKVAKRGQDVALRCDPISGHVSLFWYQQALGQGPEFLTYFQNEAQLDKSGLPSDRFFAERPEGSVSTLKIQRTQQEDSAVYLCASSFFAGANTEAFFGQGTRLTVV.

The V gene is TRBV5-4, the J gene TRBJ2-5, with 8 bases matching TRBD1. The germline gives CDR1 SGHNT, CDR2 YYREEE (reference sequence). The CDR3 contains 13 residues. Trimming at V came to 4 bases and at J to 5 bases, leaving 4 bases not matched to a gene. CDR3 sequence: CASSVTGAETQYF. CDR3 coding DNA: TGTGCCAGCAGCGTGACAGGGGCGGAGACCCAGTACTTC.

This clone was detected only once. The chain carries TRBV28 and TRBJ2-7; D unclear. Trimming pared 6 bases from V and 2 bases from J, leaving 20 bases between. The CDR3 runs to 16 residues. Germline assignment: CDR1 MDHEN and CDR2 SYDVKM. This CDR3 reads CASSQTWALTTYEQYF. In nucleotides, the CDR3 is TGTGCCAGCAGCCAAACGTGGGCCTTAACGACCTACGAGCAGTACTTC.

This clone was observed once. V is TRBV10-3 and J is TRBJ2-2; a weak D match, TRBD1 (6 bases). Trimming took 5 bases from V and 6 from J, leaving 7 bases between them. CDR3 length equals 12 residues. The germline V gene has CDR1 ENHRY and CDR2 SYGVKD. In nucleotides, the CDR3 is TGTGCCATCAGTACAGGGTCCGGGGAGCTGTTTTTT. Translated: CAISTGSGELFF.

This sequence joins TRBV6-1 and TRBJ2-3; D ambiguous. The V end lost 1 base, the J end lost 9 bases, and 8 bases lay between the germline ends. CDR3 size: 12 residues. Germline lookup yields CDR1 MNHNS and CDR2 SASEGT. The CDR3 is CASSEERVTQYF. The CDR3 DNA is TGTGCCAGCAGTGAAGAAAGAGTAACGCAGTATTTT.

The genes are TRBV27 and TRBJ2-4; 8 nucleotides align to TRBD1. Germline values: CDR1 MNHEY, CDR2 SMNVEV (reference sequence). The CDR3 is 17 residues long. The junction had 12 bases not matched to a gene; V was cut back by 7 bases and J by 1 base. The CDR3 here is CASMGAGGFFAKNIQYF. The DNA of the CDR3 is TGTGCCAGCATGGGGGCAGGGGGCTTTTTCGCCAAAAACATTCAGTACTTC.

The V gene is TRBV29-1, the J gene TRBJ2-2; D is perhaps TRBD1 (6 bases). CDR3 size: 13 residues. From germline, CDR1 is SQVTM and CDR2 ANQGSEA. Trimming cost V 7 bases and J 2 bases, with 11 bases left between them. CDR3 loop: CSARGPNTGELFF. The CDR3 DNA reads TGCAGCGCCAGGGGTCCCAACACCGGGGAGCTGTTTTTT.

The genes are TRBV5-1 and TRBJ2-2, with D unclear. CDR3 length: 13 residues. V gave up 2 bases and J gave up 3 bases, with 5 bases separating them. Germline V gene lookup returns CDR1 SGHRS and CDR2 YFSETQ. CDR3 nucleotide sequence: TGCGCCAGCAGCTTCACTGACACCGGGGAGCTGTTTTTT. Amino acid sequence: CASSFTDTGELFF.

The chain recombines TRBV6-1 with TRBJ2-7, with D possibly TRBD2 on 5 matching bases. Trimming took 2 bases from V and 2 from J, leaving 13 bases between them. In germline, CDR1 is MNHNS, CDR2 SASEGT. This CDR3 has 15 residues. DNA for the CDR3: TGTGCCAGCAGTGAACCGAGGACTGGAACCTACGAGCAGTACTTC. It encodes CASSEPRTGTYEQYF.

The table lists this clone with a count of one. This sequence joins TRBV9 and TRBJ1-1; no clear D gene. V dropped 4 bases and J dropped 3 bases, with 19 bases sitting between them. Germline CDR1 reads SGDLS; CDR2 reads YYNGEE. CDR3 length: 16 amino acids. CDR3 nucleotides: TGTGCCAGCAGCAGGAGTATAACAGAGGGAGACACTGAAGCTTTCTTT. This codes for CASSRSITEGDTEAFF.

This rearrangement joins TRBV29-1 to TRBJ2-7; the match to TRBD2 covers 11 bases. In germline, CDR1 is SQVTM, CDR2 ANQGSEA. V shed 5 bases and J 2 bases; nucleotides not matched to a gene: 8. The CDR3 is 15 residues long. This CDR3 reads CSVRGRTSGPYEQYF. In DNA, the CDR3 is TGCAGCGTTAGGGGAAGGACTAGCGGGCCCTACGAGCAGTACTTC.

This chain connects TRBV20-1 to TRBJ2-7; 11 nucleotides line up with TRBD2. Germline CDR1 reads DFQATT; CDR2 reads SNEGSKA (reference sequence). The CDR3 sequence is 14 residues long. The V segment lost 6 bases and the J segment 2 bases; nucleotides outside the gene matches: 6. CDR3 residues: CSASSGRAPYEQYF. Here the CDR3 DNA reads TGCAGTGCCAGTAGCGGGAGGGCCCCCTACGAGCAGTACTTC.

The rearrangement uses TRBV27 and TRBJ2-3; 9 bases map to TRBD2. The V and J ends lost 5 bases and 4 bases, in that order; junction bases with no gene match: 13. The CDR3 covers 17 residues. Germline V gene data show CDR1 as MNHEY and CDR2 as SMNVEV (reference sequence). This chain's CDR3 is CASSPISGSRDADTQYF. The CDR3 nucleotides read TGTGCCAGCAGTCCAATTAGCGGGAGTCGAGACGCAGATACGCAGTATTTT.

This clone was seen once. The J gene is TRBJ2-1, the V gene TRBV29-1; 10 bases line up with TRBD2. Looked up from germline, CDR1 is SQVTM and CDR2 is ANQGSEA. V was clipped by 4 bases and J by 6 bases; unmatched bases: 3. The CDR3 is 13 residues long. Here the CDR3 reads CSVAASGGNEQFF. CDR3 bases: TGCAGCGTTGCTGCTAGCGGGGGCAATGAGCAGTTCTTC.

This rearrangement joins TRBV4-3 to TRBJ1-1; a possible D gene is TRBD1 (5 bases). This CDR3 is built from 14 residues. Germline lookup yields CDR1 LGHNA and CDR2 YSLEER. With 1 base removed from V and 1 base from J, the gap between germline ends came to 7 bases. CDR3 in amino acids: CASSQVGPNTEAFF. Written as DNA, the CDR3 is TGCGCCAGCAGCCAAGTGGGGCCGAACACTGAAGCTTTCTTT.